Below, 10 T cell receptor beta chains from the same sample are listed, as sequenced in a study of control samples from healthy donors and cancer patients. Produced via immunoSEQ multiplex PCR; TCRdb's table is partial and in-frame only. This table holds around 130,000 clones, nearly 90% found once. Sequencing input: PBMCs. Receptor source: a man between 45 and 60 years old with head and neck cancer.

The chain uses TRBV27 and TRBJ2-7, with D unclear. The V gene lost 5 bases and the J gene lost 5 bases, with 25 bases spanning the gap. The germline gives CDR1 MNHEY, CDR2 SMNVEV (reference sequence). The CDR3 runs to 17 residues. The CDR3 DNA reads as TGTGCCAGCAGTACGAGAAGGAATTGGGGTCGGTTCGACGAGCAGTACTTC. This gives the protein CASSTRRNWGRFDEQYF.

The chain employs TRBV28 and TRBJ2-7, with TRBD2 as a possible D gene (6 bases). The germline V gene has CDR1 MDHEN and CDR2 SYDVKM. Trimming left V 5 bases short and J 2 bases short, with 19 bases between. This CDR3 region has 16 residues. CDR3 residues: CASSPLGAEGTYEQYF. DNA of the CDR3: TGTGCCAGCAGTCCTCTTGGAGCGGAGGGGACCTACGAGCAGTACTTC.

The chain joins TRBV18 to TRBJ1-1, with D unresolved. This CDR3 has 13 amino acids. From germline, CDR1 is KGHSH and CDR2 LQKENI. Trimming pared 6 bases from V and 1 base from J, leaving 9 bases between. CDR3 DNA sequence: TGTGCCAGCTCTACTAAACCGAACACTGAAGCTTTCTTT. Its translation is CASSTKPNTEAFF. The entire variable domain, with the rest obtained from reference TRBV18 and TRBJ1-1, is as follows: NAGVMQNPRHLVRRRGQEARLRCSPMKGHSHVYWYRQLPEEGLKFMVYLQKENIIDESGMPKERFSAEFPKEGPSILRIQQVVRGDSAAYFCASSTKPNTEAFFGQGTRLTVV.

This chain joins TRBV4-2 and TRBJ1-3; no clear D gene. Trimming took off 4 bases at V and 0 bases at J, with 10 bases between the two ends. CDR3 length equals 15 residues. CDR1 is LGHNA and CDR2 is YNFKEQ in the germline V gene. The CDR3 nucleotides are TGTGCCAGCAGCCTATCAGTTGGCTCTGGAAACACCATATATTTT. Amino acid sequence: CASSLSVGSGNTIYF.

The chain recombines TRBV5-4 with TRBJ2-5; D may correspond to TRBD1 or TRBD2 (5 bases each). The germline V gene has CDR1 SGHNT and CDR2 YYREEE (reference sequence). V was pared by 4 bases and J by 4 bases, with 17 bases between. The CDR3 totals 15 residues. CDR3 sequence (DNA): TGTGCCAGCAGCCCGGGGACCCCCGGCCCAGAGACCCAGTACTTC. Translating gives CASSPGTPGPETQYF.

Details on this clone: Other DNA sequences in this specimen translate into the identical CDR3. The rearrangement uses TRBV5-1 and TRBJ1-4; TRBD1 is a possible D gene (6 bases). In germline, CDR1 is SGHRS, CDR2 YFSETQ. Trimming removed 0 bases at V and 3 bases at J, with 9 bases between. The CDR3 is 15 residues long. This CDR3 is CASSLVGGSNEKLFF. Written as DNA, the CDR3 is TGCGCCAGCAGCTTGGTAGGGGGTTCTAATGAAAAACTGTTTTTT.

This clone was seen a handful of times. The chain carries TRBV6-6 and TRBJ2-1, with TRBD2 identical over 9 bases. Germline values: CDR1 MNHNY, CDR2 SVGAGI (reference sequence). This CDR3 spans 17 amino acids. Losses at the gene ends were 5 bases for V and 3 bases for J; bases not matched to a gene: 11. CDR3 nucleotides: TGTGCCAGCAGTCGTCTAGCGGGGCGAACGTTCTACAATGAGCAGTTCTTC. This translates into CASSRLAGRTFYNEQFF.

CDR3 loop: CASSESHRGTGELFF. In nucleotides, the CDR3 is TGTGCCAGCAGTGAGAGTCACAGGGGTACCGGGGAGCTGTTTTTT. This chain joins TRBV25-1 and TRBJ2-2; 7 nucleotides line up with TRBD1. J was trimmed by 5 bases and V by 3 bases; bases with no gene match: 6. The CDR3 totals 15 residues. CDR1 is MGHDK and CDR2 is SYGVNS in the germline V gene.

Note on this clone: Germline is not matched at one junction end, which may reflect a read error. The chain recombines TRBV6-1 with TRBJ2-7; D unclear. From germline, CDR1 is MNHNS and CDR2 SASEGT. The CDR3 has 11 residues. CDR3: CASIEFGEQYF. DNA of the CDR3: TGTGCCAGCATTGAATTCGGCGAGCAGTACTTC.

The chain is built from TRBV5-1 and TRBJ2-5, with 9 bases fitting TRBD1. Germline V gives CDR1 SGHRS, CDR2 YFSETQ. Trimming at V came to 2 bases and at J to 4 bases, leaving 6 bases not matched to a gene. This CDR3 has 15 residues. Here the CDR3 reads CASSLVTGGGETQYF. In DNA form, the CDR3 reads TGCGCCAGCAGCTTAGTTACAGGGGGCGGAGAGACCCAGTACTTC.